Below are 14 T cell receptor beta chains sequenced from a single sample in a study of T cells in Graves' hyperthyroidism and ophthalmopathy. Amplified TCR beta CDR3 regions came from RNA transcripts. HTBI primers were employed in a first-round RT-PCR of the TCR CDR3. TCRdb called the multiplex PCR reads again in MiXCR, with one record for every CDR3 protein. The repertoire holds a few hundred thousand distinct CDR3 sequences, with roughly 18% as singletons. The sequencing input was blood. The receptors derive from a woman between 50 and 59 years old with Graves' hyperthyroidism.

This clonotype was counted between two and nine times. The chain employs TRBV6-5 and TRBJ2-2; 8 bases fit TRBD2. The germline gives CDR1 MNHEY, CDR2 SVGAGI. V was pared by 4 bases and J by 3 bases, with 4 bases of the junction left unmatched. This CDR3 is 15 amino acids long. CDR3 nucleotide sequence: TGTGCCAGCAGTTTAGGGCGGGAGGACACCGGGGAGCTGTTTTTT. It encodes CASSLGREDTGELFF.

V is TRBV7-9 and J is TRBJ1-3; D is unresolved. The CDR3 runs 14 residues. CDR1 is SEHNR and CDR2 is FQNEAQ in the germline V gene (reference sequence). V gave up 4 bases and J gave up 3 bases, with 10 bases separating them. This chain's CDR3 is CASSSERLGNTIYF. The CDR3 DNA sequence: TGTGCCAGCAGCTCGGAAAGGCTTGGAAACACCATATATTTT.

This clonotype appeared many times. The chain recombines TRBV27 with TRBJ1-5; 7 bases agree with TRBD1. CDR3 size: 16 residues. CDR1 is MNHEY, CDR2 SMNVEV, per germline (reference sequence). Trimming at V came to 5 bases and at J to 1 base, leaving 8 bases not matched to a gene. CDR3 region: CASSPEMTGSNQPQHF. The CDR3 DNA is TGTGCCAGCAGTCCCGAGATGACAGGGAGCAATCAGCCCCAGCATTTT.

This clonotype was seen many times. V usage is TRBV30 and J usage is TRBJ1-5; D not resolved. The CDR3 extends over 11 amino acids. Germline values: CDR1 GTSNPN, CDR2 SVGIG (reference sequence). Trimming removed 6 bases at V and 10 bases at J, with 13 bases between. The CDR3 DNA reads TGTGCCTGCGCCGCCGGTAGACCCCAGCATTTT. Residues: CACAAGRPQHF.

This clonotype was detected only a few times. This chain joins TRBV18 and TRBJ2-7; D is ambiguous. The germline CDR1 and CDR2 sequences are KGHSH and LQKENI. V was pared by 0 bases and J by 6 bases, with 6 bases between. This CDR3 is 12 amino acids long. The CDR3 nucleotides are TGTGCCAGCTCACCACCGAGTTCCGAGCAGTACTTC. It is translated as CASSPPSSEQYF.

This clonotype has more than one count but fewer than ten. V is TRBV20-1 and J is TRBJ1-1; D ambiguous. Germline CDR1 DFQATT, CDR2 SNEGSKA (reference sequence). The CDR3 has 13 amino acids. Trimming pared 8 bases from V and 2 bases from J, leaving 15 bases between. CDR3 region: CSTWRQVNTEAFF. CDR3 DNA: TGCAGTACTTGGAGGCAGGTAAACACTGAAGCTTTCTTT.

This clonotype was counted ten times or more. This chain links TRBV3-1 with TRBJ2-3, with TRBD2 as a possible D gene (6 bases). Trimming left V 0 bases short and J 2 bases short, with 12 bases between. This CDR3 has 16 amino acids. Germline CDR1 is LGHDT and CDR2 is YNNKEL (reference sequence). For the CDR3, the DNA is TGTGCCAGCAGCCAAGATTGGGGCGGGGTCACAGATACGCAGTATTTT. It codes for CASSQDWGGVTDTQYF.

The rearrangement links TRBV7-3 to TRBJ1-1, with D possibly being TRBD1 (5 bases). There are 14 residues in the CDR3. Germline V CDR1 and CDR2: SGHTA, FQGTGA. V shed 5 bases and J shed 1 base, with 11 bases lying between them. The CDR3 sequence is CASSEDIGNTEAFF. In nucleotides, the CDR3 is TGTGCCAGCAGCGAGGACATTGGGAACACTGAAGCTTTCTTT.

This clonotype came up a few times. The chain combines TRBV28 with TRBJ2-4; a weak D match, TRBD2 (6 bases). The CDR3 covers 14 residues. Trimming took off 10 bases at V and 9 bases at J, with 22 bases between the two ends. Germline V gene data show CDR1 as MDHEN and CDR2 as SYDVKM. CDR3 DNA sequence: TGTGCCACCGTCCCCCGGCGGCGGGGAAGCATTCAGTACTTC. Encoded protein: CATVPRRRGSIQYF.

This chain joins TRBV28 and TRBJ2-7; 16 nucleotides align to TRBD2. Germline CDR1 is MDHEN and CDR2 is SYDVKM. V was clipped by 3 bases and J by 5 bases; unmatched bases: 7. The CDR3 is made up of 17 amino acids. CDR3 residues: CASSFSGTSGREDEQYF. DNA for the CDR3: TGTGCCAGCAGTTTTTCTGGGACTAGCGGGAGGGAAGACGAGCAGTACTTC.

This clonotype was found many times. V gene TRBV19 combines with J gene TRBJ1-1, with D possibly being TRBD1 (6 bases). Germline assignment: CDR1 LNHDA and CDR2 SQIVND (reference sequence). The CDR3 is made up of 15 amino acids. The germline V and J ends were trimmed by 9 bases and 0 bases, with 17 bases remaining between them. Here the CDR3 reads CASTHRENMNTEAFF. In nucleotides, the CDR3 is TGTGCCAGCACACACAGGGAAAACATGAACACTGAAGCTTTCTTT.

This clonotype was detected many times. This CDR3 reads CASSFGQGAHEQFF. CDR3 nucleotide sequence: TGTGCCAGCAGCTTTGGCCAGGGGGCCCATGAGCAGTTCTTC. J is TRBJ2-1 and V is TRBV5-6; 8 bases agree with TRBD1. Trimming removed 2 bases from V and 8 bases from J; junction bases left unmatched: 6. This CDR3 is built from 14 residues. Germline V gene sequence: CDR1 SGHDT, CDR2 YYEEEE. The full variable domain, rest sourced from reference TRBV5-6 and TRBJ2-1, is DAGVTQSPTHLIKTRGQQVTLRCSPKSGHDTVSWYQQALGQGPQFIFQYYEEEERQRGNFPDRFSGHQFPNYSSELNVNALLLGDSALYLCASSFGQGAHEQFFGPGTRLTVL.

This clonotype was observed a few times. The V gene is TRBV2, the J gene TRBJ2-3, with 16 bases identical to TRBD2. CDR1 is SNHLY and CDR2 is FYNNEI in the germline V gene. This CDR3 comprises 18 residues. V dropped 5 bases and J dropped 4; count of bases not matched to a gene: 9. CDR3 sequence (DNA): TGTGCCAGCAGTTCCGGGACTAGCGGGAGGGGAACTGCAGATACGCAGTATTTT. Protein sequence: CASSSGTSGRGTADTQYF.

This chain uses TRBV12-3 or TRBV12-4 with TRBJ1-2; TRBD1 aligns across 7 bases. This CDR3 spans 14 amino acids. J lost 4 bases, V lost 3 bases, and 5 bases had no gene match. CDR3 coding DNA: TGTGCCAGCAGTTTCAACAGGGGAGGCTATGGCTACACCTTC. Translated, it gives CASSFNRGGYGYTF.